This entry is about one T cell receptor beta chain. This clone appeared once. The clone's antigen remains unknown. Base qualities are missing; no much larger clone stands one base away. The sample comes from a study of blood T cell repertoires in COVID-19 (dated by TCRdb to the early 2020s). Background on the whole study: The collaborator samples originated in the United States, Italy and Spain and spanned the acute and convalescent phases of COVID-19. The prospective study material was composed of cDNA or gDNA derived from T cells, B-cell-depleted T cells, or PBMCs. The repertoires were released in a freely available public database intended as a resource for research on the immune response to SARS-CoV-2. Where available, HLA class I and class II types were obtained from metadata supplied by the sample provider rather than from assay-based typing. The sample metadata nearly always contained a de-identified subject ID, COVID-19 status, age in years and sex. Samples came from the ongoing ImmuneRACE study (first 160 participants) plus 1,254 subjects from 6 global collaborators. Subjects who had been exposed to COVID-19, were actively infected with it, or had recovered from it provided the deeply sampled blood TCRbeta repertoires that made up the dataset. Broad study findings and their caveats: The quantity of clinical and demographic metadata differed by source and by participant and was supplied without curation.

TCRbeta CDR3 regions were amplified from genomic DNA using the immunoSEQ Assay, a bias-controlled multiplex PCR. The original pipeline was this. Within the assay, amplification of reference gene primers was used to estimate how many nucleated cells each sample contained. To quantify the absolute abundance of each unique TCRbeta CDR3 rearrangement, sequence reads were collapsed and filtered. Productive Simpson clonality was computed per sample as the square root of Simpson's diversity index over productive rearrangements. Imported from immuneACCESS, the table was reduced by TCRdb to in-frame sequences with V and J called. These copies leave out some clones; in studies compared against another copy, an unresolved V gene accounts for under half, and the cause of the remainder is not known. V, J and clone size were drawn from that table, and D and trimming were deduced from the DNA. Across this sample there are tens of thousands of clones, with about 77% seen only once. The ten top clones hold over 5.5% of the sample.

The germline V gene specifies MGHDK as CDR1 and SYGVNS as CDR2. The CDR3 runs 14 amino acids, cysteine and phenylalanine included. Here the CDR3 DNA is all that survives: 42 bases in frame from base 1. V gives up 3 bases and J gives up 1 base, and the segment between their germline ends measures 10 bases. At one collaborating source in Seattle, patients were enrolled during active infection and were followed longitudinally through the course of disease. Collaborating institutions collected whole blood in K2EDTA tubes following their own protocols. For TCRbeta analysis, collaborator samples were shipped as frozen whole blood, as isolated PBMCs, or as DNA extracted from either sample type.

Input material: peripheral blood. The sequence was obtained from a man between 65 and 85 years old with COVID-19, enrolled during active disease. The sequence joins TRBV25-1 to TRBJ2-7, with the D gene call left open. The CDR3 region reads CASSDQALSYEQYF. The sequence in DNA is TGTGCCAGCAGTGATCAGGCCTTGTCCTACGAGCAGTACTTC.